Below are 14 T cell receptor beta chains sequenced from a single sample in a study of early T cells in non-severe SARS-CoV-2 infection. TCRdb reprocessed the 5' RACE reads via MiXCR and lists one record per CDR3 protein. This table holds about 25,000 distinct CDR3 sequences, 4.4% found once. Sequenced: whole blood. These receptors all come from an adult who was a healthcare worker with PCR-confirmed SARS-CoV-2 infection or an uninfected control (not recorded which).

The V call is TRBV27, the J call TRBJ2-1; weak D call: TRBD2 (5 bases). Trimming took 5 bases from V and 0 from J, leaving 14 bases between them. The CDR3 sequence is 16 residues long. Per germline, CDR1 MNHEY and CDR2 SMNVEV (reference sequence). The CDR3 bases are TGTGCCAGCAGTCGGAGCGGAAGGAGCTCCTACAATGAGCAGTTCTTC. Translation gives CASSRSGRSSYNEQFF.

The table lists this clonotype with many counts. The gene calls are TRBV24-1 and TRBJ1-1; D remains ambiguous. Germline V gene sequence: CDR1 KGHDR, CDR2 SFDVKD. V was trimmed by 5 bases and J by 5 bases, leaving 20 bases between them. The CDR3 runs 16 residues. CDR3 protein: CATSVTPIGRNTEAFF. The DNA of the CDR3 is TGTGCCACCAGTGTCACCCCCATAGGTCGTAATACTGAAGCTTTCTTT.

The chain has TRBV6-1 and TRBJ2-7; D is undetermined. V lost 2 bases to trimming and J lost 2 bases, with 13 bases between them. CDR1 is MNHNS and CDR2 is SASEGT in the germline V gene. There are 15 residues in the CDR3. CDR3 sequence: CASSELADATYEQYV. The CDR3 DNA follows: TGTGCCAGCAGTGAACTTGCTGATGCAACCTACGAGCAGTACGTC.

This clonotype was seen only a few times. The V and J genes are TRBV23-1 and TRBJ2-4, with no clear D. TRBV23-1 is annotated as an ORF whose role is uncertain. CDR3 length equals 15 residues. With 2 bases removed from V and 6 bases from J, the gap between germline ends came to 14 bases. The CDR3 DNA sequence: TGCGCCAGCAGTCAAAGGGCTTCAACTCTAAACATTCAGTACTTC. Protein product: CASSQRASTLNIQYF.

This clonotype came up many times. The J gene is TRBJ1-5, the V gene TRBV3-1; D possibly corresponds to TRBD1 (6 bases). Trimming took 4 bases from V and 4 from J, leaving 8 bases between them. The germline CDR1 and CDR2 sequences are LGHDT and YNNKEL (reference sequence). The CDR3 is 13 amino acids. The CDR3: CASSPGQNQPQHF. The CDR3 coding sequence is TGTGCCAGCAGCCCAGGACAGAATCAGCCCCAGCATTTT.

This clonotype was recorded at least ten times. The rearrangement links TRBV5-5 to TRBJ1-1; unclear D gene. CDR3 length equals 13 residues. The V and J ends lost 2 bases and 4 bases respectively, with 9 bases between them. Germline CDR1 and CDR2: SGHKS and YYEKEE (reference sequence). The CDR3 sequence: CASSFTATTEAFF. In DNA form, the CDR3 reads TGTGCCAGCAGCTTTACAGCGACCACTGAAGCTTTCTTT.

This clonotype came up many times. This chain links TRBV12-3 or TRBV12-4 with TRBJ1-1, with a possible D match to TRBD1 (6 bases). This CDR3 has 16 amino acids. V gave up 0 bases and J gave up 1 base, with 12 bases separating them. CDR3 sequence (DNA): TGTGCCAGCAGTTTAGCAGGGAGGGGGACGAACACTGAAGCTTTCTTT. Translated: CASSLAGRGTNTEAFF.

The chain joins TRBV4-1 to TRBJ1-2; D is perhaps TRBD1 (6 bases). Deletions cut 0 bases from V and 3 bases from J, with 20 bases between. The CDR3 extends over 18 amino acids. From germline, CDR1 is MGHRA and CDR2 YSYEKL. The CDR3, as DNA: TGCGCCAGCAGCCAAGATCCCGATGGGACAAGGTTGGACTATGGCTACACCTTC. Translating gives CASSQDPDGTRLDYGYTF.

The chain uses TRBV4-1 and TRBJ2-1; the D is unclear. Germline lookup yields CDR1 MGHRA and CDR2 YSYEKL. V lost 0 bases, J lost 9 bases, and 6 bases lay in between. This CDR3 spans 12 amino acids. For the CDR3, the DNA is TGCGCCAGCAGCCAAGATGGCAGTGAGCAGTTCTTC. It codes for CASSQDGSEQFF.

As regards this clonotype: A read error may be the cause here, since a much bigger clone is one base away. The chain uses TRBV7-9 and TRBJ2-1; TRBD1 matches 9 bases. The CDR3 runs to 15 residues. The V gene's germline CDR1 is SEHNR and CDR2 FQNEAQ (reference sequence). The CDR3 here is CASSPGTGIRNDQFF. The CDR3 nucleotides read TGTGCCAGCAGCCCCGGGACAGGGATCAGGAATGACCAGTTCTTC.

By sample share, this clonotype is medium-sized. The J gene is TRBJ2-7, the V gene TRBV5-1; the match to TRBD2 covers 11 bases. CDR1 is SGHRS, CDR2 YFSETQ, per germline. With 0 bases clipped from V and 4 bases from J, the junction kept 6 bases outside the gene matches. The CDR3 runs to 16 residues. This chain's CDR3 is CASSLAPSGGPYEQYF. Written as DNA, the CDR3 is TGCGCCAGCAGCTTGGCCCCTAGCGGGGGGCCTTACGAGCAGTACTTC.

This clonotype was counted at least ten times. V gene TRBV29-1 combines with J gene TRBJ2-1, with TRBD2 matching 10 bases. The CDR3 totals 16 residues. Germline V gene data show CDR1 as SQVTM and CDR2 as ANQGSEA. Trimming cost V 0 bases and J 7 bases; bases outside gene matches: 9. The CDR3 DNA reads as TGCAGCGTTGAAGATCGGACTAGCGGACGAGAAAATGAGCAGTTCTTC. It translates to CSVEDRTSGRENEQFF.

The J gene is TRBJ2-7, the V gene TRBV7-9; D is ambiguous. The CDR3 contains 11 residues. Germline V gene sequence: CDR1 SEHNR, CDR2 FQNEAQ (reference sequence). The ends were cut back, 5 bases at V and 3 bases at J, with 5 bases in the middle. The CDR3: CASSTIYEQYF. CDR3 nucleotide sequence: TGTGCCAGCAGCACCATCTACGAGCAGTACTTC.

This clonotype was observed at least ten times. The gene calls are TRBV7-3 and TRBJ1-1; the D is unclear. The V end lost 2 bases, the J end lost 7 bases, and 11 bases lay between the germline ends. The CDR3 sequence is 13 residues long. The V gene's germline CDR1 is SGHTA and CDR2 FQGTGA. CDR3 nucleotides: TGTGCCAGCAGCTTATCCCCCCGCGATGAAGCTTTCTTT. Translating it yields CASSLSPRDEAFF.